This T cell receptor beta chain emerged from a study of Graves' ophthalmopathy and Graves' hyperthyroidism. As for the study in general: Peripheral blood was gathered at first diagnosis, ahead of any treatment whatsoever.

Stable hyperthyroid donors showed no ophthalmopathy during 18 months follow-up. The V gene's germline CDR1 is MNHEY and CDR2 SMNVEV (reference sequence). This CDR3 spans 15 amino acids. V shed 6 bases, J shed 7 bases, and the junction held 13 bases outside the gene matches. TCR beta CDR3 regions were amplified from RNA transcripts. The workflow started with a first-round RT-PCR run with HTBI primers and then moved on to a second-round multiplex PCR. TCRdb re-analysed the multiplex PCR reads in MiXCR, keeping a single row per CDR3 protein. The table lists 300,000 to 500,000 distinct CDR3 sequences, 15% of them singletons. Study results and limitations: Stable hyperthyroidism and ophthalmopathy were told apart by a 13-signature model, which achieved 85% to 90% sensitivity and approximately 82% specificity.

The table lists this clonotype with many counts. The antigen is not known. The material sequenced was peripheral blood. This clonotype was sampled from a woman in her late teens or twenties with stable Graves' hyperthyroidism. The gene calls are TRBV27 and TRBJ2-5, with 8 bases fitting TRBD2. In DNA, the CDR3 is TGTGCCAGCAGAGTAACACTAGCGGCCCACGGGACCCAGTACTTC. This encodes CASRVTLAAHGTQYF.